This entry lists 32 T cell receptor beta chains sequenced from one sample in a study of response to subunit inactivated influenza vaccine (dated by TCRdb to between 2018 and 2020). The library came from RT-PCR. The run used an Illumina HiSeq 2500. TCRdb passed the public sequencing reads through fastp at Q25 and MiXCR, retaining productive beta sequences. Each entry merges the rows of one CDR3 protein and shows their most common DNA and genes. This sample gives 500,000 to 700,000 distinct CDR3 sequences in total; around 21% of them show up just once. Clones ranked in the top ten supply 2.8% of the sample. The same specimen was also included in a second study, on T cells expressing NK-cell markers. As the second study states: TCR beta cDNA libraries were made by 5'RACE template switching that added a universal primer site and unique molecular identifiers.

The specimen was CD4+ T cells sorted from PBMCs, collected roughly 13 days after vaccination. The source of these receptors is a man aged 50 to 60 who received an inactivated influenza vaccine. Donor details come from another sample of the same person, matched by shared clones.

The chain employs TRBV5-1 and TRBJ2-5; 9 nucleotides line up with TRBD1. Per germline, CDR1 SGHRS and CDR2 YFSETQ. V lost 0 bases, J lost 4 bases, and 13 bases stayed unmatched. This CDR3 is built from 18 residues. CDR3 region: CASSLGTTGGAKGETQYF. In DNA, the CDR3 is TGCGCCAGCAGCTTGGGCACAACAGGGGGCGCGAAAGGAGAGACCCAGTACTTC.

The J gene is TRBJ2-7, the V gene TRBV6-5; D gene unclear. Germline assignment: CDR1 MNHEY and CDR2 SVGAGI. The CDR3 totals 16 residues. Trimming shortened V by 4 bases and J by 0 bases, and 16 bases separated the two germline ends. In DNA form, the CDR3 reads TGTGCCAGCAGTTCCCTCCGACCCCTTAGCTCCTACGAGCAGTACTTC. Its protein is CASSSLRPLSSYEQYF.

In its sample, this clonotype was seen many times. CDR3 residues: CASSLRQTNTEAFF. The CDR3 DNA follows: TGTGCCAGCAGCTTGAGGCAGACGAACACTGAAGCTTTCTTT. The chain couples TRBV7-9 to TRBJ1-1; D gene unclear. Per germline, CDR1 SEHNR and CDR2 FQNEAQ (reference sequence). The CDR3 runs 14 residues. V was cut by 3 bases and J by 1 base, with 9 bases left in between.

This chain uses TRBV28 with TRBJ1-1; D is undetermined. CDR1 is MDHEN and CDR2 is SYDVKM in the germline V gene. The CDR3 spans 13 residues. V dropped 7 bases and J dropped 3 bases, with 12 bases sitting between them. Written as DNA, the CDR3 is TGTGCCAGCACCCCCGACTGGGACACTGAAGCTTTCTTT. Encoded protein: CASTPDWDTEAFF.

This chain connects TRBV5-6 to TRBJ2-5; 7 nucleotides agree with TRBD1. The junction had 7 bases not matched to a gene; V was cut back by 0 bases and J by 5 bases. This CDR3 has 15 amino acids. Germline V CDR1 and CDR2: SGHDT, YYEEEE. The CDR3: CASSLVDRVRETQYF. The CDR3 DNA reads as TGTGCCAGCAGCTTGGTTGACAGGGTTCGGGAGACCCAGTACTTC.

V is TRBV29-1 and J is TRBJ2-1; 7 bases are a match to TRBD2. The J segment lost 0 bases and the V segment lost 7 bases, leaving 9 bases of the junction unmatched. The CDR3 extends over 15 amino acids. Germline CDR1 and CDR2: SQVTM and ANQGSEA. The CDR3 region is CSADGGRASYNEQFF. CDR3 DNA: TGCAGCGCCGATGGGGGGAGGGCCTCCTACAATGAGCAGTTCTTC.

This clonotype was observed a handful of times. The chain links TRBV7-9 to TRBJ2-6, with TRBD1 as a possible D gene (6 bases). CDR3 size: 16 residues. Trimming pared 2 bases from V and 0 bases from J, leaving 8 bases between. Germline values: CDR1 SEHNR, CDR2 FQNEAQ (reference sequence). CDR3 region: CASSLPRGSGANVLTF. The CDR3 DNA is TGTGCCAGCAGCTTACCCAGGGGCTCTGGGGCCAACGTCCTGACTTTC.

V usage is TRBV7-3 and J usage is TRBJ2-1; D unclear. Germline assignment: CDR1 SGHTA and CDR2 FQGTGA. CDR3 size: 14 residues. The ends were cut back, 5 bases at V and 6 bases at J, with 14 bases in the middle. The CDR3 DNA follows: TGTGCCAGCAGCCCAAACGGTTTTATCAATGAGCAGTTCTTC. The encoded protein is CASSPNGFINEQFF. The full variable domain, completed using reference TRBV7-3 and TRBJ2-1, is GAGVSQTPSNKVTEKGKYVELRCDPISGHTALYWYRQSLGQGPEFLIYFQGTGAADDSGLPNDRFFAVRPEGSVSTLKIQRTERGDSAVYLCASSPNGFINEQFFGPGTRLTVL.

This clonotype was recorded many times. V and J are TRBV5-1 and TRBJ2-1; D gene unclear. Trimming removed 0 bases at V and 0 bases at J, with 10 bases between. The CDR3 totals 16 residues. Germline-derived CDR1 and CDR2 are SGHRS and YFSETQ. This CDR3 is CASSLAGLSSYNEQFF. The CDR3 coding sequence is TGCGCCAGCAGCTTGGCCGGTCTGAGCTCCTACAATGAGCAGTTCTTC.

V gene TRBV15 combines with J gene TRBJ2-5; D may correspond to TRBD1 or TRBD2 (5 bases each). The CDR3 is made up of 14 amino acids. CDR1 LNHNV and CDR2 YYDKDF come from the germline V gene (reference sequence). V was shortened by 4 bases and J by 4 bases, with 13 bases between the two germline ends. CDR3 in amino acids: CATSTRGTGETQYF. CDR3 DNA sequence: TGTGCCACCAGCACCCGGGGTACAGGAGAGACCCAGTACTTC.

The sample holds a few counts of this clonotype. V usage is TRBV12-3 or TRBV12-4 and J usage is TRBJ2-1; 8 bases map to TRBD2. The CDR3 is 16 amino acids. The trim removed 0 bases at V and 3 bases at J, leaving 4 bases unmatched. Written as DNA, the CDR3 is TGTGCCAGCAGTTTAGCGGGTCGGGGGGGCTACAATGAGCAGTTCTTC. Its protein is CASSLAGRGGYNEQFF.

This clonotype occurred a few times. The chain has TRBV7-2 and TRBJ2-5; perhaps TRBD2 as D (5 bases). Germline V gene sequence: CDR1 SGHTA, CDR2 FQGNSA. The CDR3 has 16 amino acids. The germline V and J ends were trimmed by 7 bases and 2 bases, with 20 bases remaining between them. DNA of the CDR3: TGTGCCAGCAATGGGATGATGGCGGGCCTACAAGAGACCCAGTACTTC. It is translated as CASNGMMAGLQETQYF.

This clonotype was counted between two and nine times. The J gene is TRBJ2-7, the V gene TRBV7-2, with D maybe TRBD2 (7 bases). Trimming removed 5 bases from V and 0 bases from J, with 17 bases in between. Germline V gene lookup returns CDR1 SGHTA and CDR2 FQGNSA. This CDR3 is built from 16 residues. CDR3 DNA sequence: TGTGCCAGCAGCCCCCAGGGAGGGGGGATCTCCTACGAGCAGTACTTC. This encodes CASSPQGGGISYEQYF.

The chain links TRBV28 to TRBJ2-5; tentatively, D is TRBD2 (5 bases). This CDR3 comprises 14 residues. CDR1 MDHEN and CDR2 SYDVKM come from the germline V gene. The V gene lost 5 bases and the J gene lost 5 bases, with 15 bases spanning the gap. Written as DNA, the CDR3 is TGTGCCAGCAGTACCCCCGGGGTCGGTGAGACCCAGTACTTC. This translates into CASSTPGVGETQYF.

The CDR3 DNA follows: TGCGCCAGCAGTTACATGGGACCAGCCAAAAACATTCAGTACTTC. Protein sequence: CASSYMGPAKNIQYF. The chain is built from TRBV5-1 and TRBJ2-4, with D perhaps TRBD1 or TRBD2 (5 bases each). The V gene's germline CDR1 is SGHRS and CDR2 YFSETQ. The CDR3 is 15 residues long. Trimming removed 5 bases at V and 0 bases at J, with 12 bases between.

The chain employs TRBV29-1 and TRBJ2-5; 8 bases agree with TRBD2. There are 14 residues in the CDR3. V was clipped by 6 bases and J by 4 bases; unmatched bases: 10. Germline V lookup: CDR1 SQVTM, CDR2 ANQGSEA. CDR3: CSVRSGTSGETQYF. In nucleotides, the CDR3 is TGCAGCGTCCGCTCCGGGACTAGTGGAGAGACCCAGTACTTC. The full variable domain, in which reference TRBV29-1 and TRBJ2-5 provide the parts outside the CDR3, is SAVISQKPSRDICQRGTSLTIQCQVDSQVTMMFWYRQQPGQSLTLIATANQGSEATYESGFVIDKFPISRPNLTFSTLTVSNMSPEDSSIYLCSVRSGTSGETQYFGPGTRLLVL.

The table lists this clonotype with a few counts. The chain uses TRBV9 and TRBJ2-1; 14 bases align to TRBD2. Looked up from germline, CDR1 is SGDLS and CDR2 is YYNGEE. The CDR3 is made up of 17 amino acids. V was clipped by 4 bases and J by 2 bases; unmatched bases: 5. The CDR3 protein is CASSLGLAGVPYNEQFF. The DNA of the CDR3 is TGTGCCAGCAGCCTGGGACTAGCGGGAGTACCCTACAATGAGCAGTTCTTC. The entire variable domain, with the rest obtained from reference TRBV9 and TRBJ2-1, is as follows: DSGVTQTPKHLITATGQRVTLRCSPRSGDLSVYWYQQSLDQGLQFLIQYYNGEERAKGNILERFSAQQFPDLHSELNLSSLELGDSALYFCASSLGLAGVPYNEQFFGPGTRLTVL.

The genes are TRBV29-1 and TRBJ2-5; the D is unclear. The CDR3 has 12 amino acids. Trimming removed 4 bases at V and 5 bases at J, with 11 bases between. Per germline, CDR1 SQVTM and CDR2 ANQGSEA. The CDR3 nucleotides read TGCAGCGTTGGCTCCGGGTGGGAGACCCAGTACTTC. Protein sequence: CSVGSGWETQYF. Variable domain in full (rest from reference TRBV29-1 and TRBJ2-5): SAVISQKPSRDICQRGTSLTIQCQVDSQVTMMFWYRQQPGQSLTLIATANQGSEATYESGFVIDKFPISRPNLTFSTLTVSNMSPEDSSIYLCSVGSGWETQYFGPGTRLLVL.

This clonotype was detected once. The rearrangement uses TRBV7-9 and TRBJ1-2; D gene uncertain. The germline V gene encodes CDR1 SEHNR and CDR2 FQNEAQ (reference sequence). This CDR3 contains 12 residues. Trimming took 5 bases from V and 4 from J, leaving 8 bases between them. CDR3 region: CASSPESYGYTF. The CDR3 DNA reads TGTGCCAGCAGCCCAGAGAGCTATGGCTACACCTTC.

J is TRBJ2-2 and V is TRBV29-1; a weak D match, TRBD2 (5 bases). The CDR3 runs 12 residues. The germline V gene encodes CDR1 SQVTM and CDR2 ANQGSEA. Trimming stripped 3 bases from V and 6 bases from J, with 8 bases between. This chain's CDR3 is CSVEEDSGELFF. The CDR3 nucleotides read TGCAGCGTTGAGGAGGATTCCGGGGAGCTGTTTTTT.

This clonotype was counted between two and nine times. The chain carries TRBV7-6 and TRBJ1-5; D not resolved. Germline V lookup: CDR1 SGHVS, CDR2 FNYEAQ. Trimming took off 2 bases at V and 4 bases at J, with 12 bases between the two ends. The CDR3 is 15 amino acids. CDR3 DNA sequence: TGTGCCAGCAGCTTAAAGTGGGGTACTAATCAGCCCCAGCATTTT. Translating gives CASSLKWGTNQPQHF.

This chain joins TRBV2 and TRBJ2-1; D call uncertain. Germline lookup yields CDR1 SNHLY and CDR2 FYNNEI. The CDR3 is 14 amino acids. V was shortened by 0 bases and J by 10 bases, with 13 bases between the two germline ends. The CDR3 spells CASSEASGVGEQFF. Written as DNA, the CDR3 is TGTGCCAGCAGTGAAGCTTCTGGGGTTGGCGAGCAGTTCTTC.

Only a few counts were recorded for this clonotype. The chain couples TRBV2 to TRBJ2-7; D remains unclear. From germline, CDR1 is SNHLY and CDR2 FYNNEI. V lost 5 bases and J 2 bases, leaving 7 bases between the germline ends. CDR3 length equals 12 residues. The CDR3 DNA reads as TGTGCCAGCAGTCCGGAAACCTACGAGCAGTACTTC. Protein sequence: CASSPETYEQYF.

CDR3 bases: TGCAGTGCTAGAGAGTCCGTAAGCTCCTACAATGAGCAGTTCTTC. The encoded protein is CSARESVSSYNEQFF. The chain employs TRBV20-1 and TRBJ2-1; D not resolved. The CDR3 sequence is 15 residues long. Trimming removed 0 bases at V and 0 bases at J, with 9 bases between. Germline lookup yields CDR1 DFQATT and CDR2 SNEGSKA (reference sequence).

This clonotype came up once. V usage is TRBV7-2 and J usage is TRBJ1-1; 10 positions match TRBD1. V trimming: 6 bases; J trimming: 11 bases; junction bases outside the gene matches: 9. Germline values: CDR1 SGHTA, CDR2 FQGNSA. The CDR3 runs 13 residues. The CDR3 sequence is CASRNPGQGMAFF. The DNA for the CDR3 is TGTGCCAGCAGAAATCCGGGACAGGGGATGGCTTTCTTT.

The table lists this clonotype with a few counts. The J gene is TRBJ2-5, the V gene TRBV7-2; tentative D call: TRBD2 (5 bases). CDR1 is SGHTA and CDR2 is FQGNSA in the germline V gene. The CDR3 covers 15 residues. V lost 1 base, J lost 5 bases, and 14 bases lay in between. The CDR3 sequence: CASSLVTGSPETQYF. As DNA, the CDR3 is TGTGCCAGCAGCTTAGTAACTGGGAGCCCTGAGACCCAGTACTTC.

The sample holds a few counts of this clonotype. The chain combines TRBV20-1 with TRBJ1-3; D is ambiguous. This CDR3 contains 14 residues. Trimming removed 4 bases at V and 1 base at J, with 11 bases between. Germline V gene data show CDR1 as DFQATT and CDR2 as SNEGSKA (reference sequence). The CDR3 is CSATNEGSGNTIYF. The CDR3 DNA reads TGCAGTGCTACTAACGAAGGTTCTGGAAACACCATATATTTT.

This clonotype was picked up a small number of times. The chain has TRBV28 and TRBJ2-1, with 7 bases identical to TRBD2. J was trimmed by 7 bases and V by 7 bases; bases with no gene match: 7. This CDR3 contains 13 residues. Germline loops: CDR1 MDHEN, CDR2 SYDVKM. For the CDR3, the DNA is TGTGCCAGCATGGCGGGAGATCGGAATGAGCAGTTCTTC. Amino acids: CASMAGDRNEQFF. The full variable domain, in which reference TRBV28 and TRBJ2-1 provide the parts outside the CDR3, is DVKVTQSSRYLVKRTGEKVFLECVQDMDHENMFWYRQDPGLGLRLIYFSYDVKMKEKGDIPEGYSVSREKKERFSLILESASTNQTSMYLCASMAGDRNEQFFGPGTRLTVL.

This clonotype was counted only a few times. The chain links TRBV5-1 to TRBJ2-7, with D tentatively TRBD1 or TRBD2 (6 bases each). V lost 2 bases and J 2 bases, leaving 11 bases between the germline ends. The CDR3 sequence is 14 residues long. Per the germline V gene, CDR1 is SGHRS and CDR2 is YFSETQ. The CDR3 spells CASSFLRGAYEQYF. The DNA for the CDR3 is TGCGCCAGCAGCTTCTTGAGGGGGGCCTACGAGCAGTACTTC.

Only a few counts were recorded for this clonotype. CDR3 coding DNA: TGCGCCAGCAGCCCAGACAATGAGGGGACACCCCTCCACTTT. Protein: CASSPDNEGTPLHF. The chain joins TRBV4-3 to TRBJ1-6, with D possibly TRBD1 on 5 matching bases. Trimming took 4 bases from V and 11 from J, leaving 15 bases between them. CDR3 length equals 14 residues. Germline V gives CDR1 LGHNA, CDR2 YSLEER.

This clonotype was recorded at least ten times. V gene TRBV20-1 combines with J gene TRBJ2-7; TRBD2 agrees at 8 bases. This CDR3 comprises 14 residues. Germline V lookup: CDR1 DFQATT, CDR2 SNEGSKA (reference sequence). V shed 2 bases, J shed 5 bases, and the junction held 8 bases outside the gene matches. Here the CDR3 reads CSARSGRAFDEQYF. The CDR3 nucleotides read TGCAGTGCTAGATCCGGGAGGGCCTTCGACGAGCAGTACTTC.

This clonotype was picked up a small number of times. The chain employs TRBV20-1 and TRBJ2-1; the D is unclear. The CDR3 runs 12 residues. Germline assignment: CDR1 DFQATT and CDR2 SNEGSKA (reference sequence). V was shortened by 6 bases and J by 8 bases, with 14 bases between the two germline ends. Here the CDR3 DNA reads TGCAGTGCAGGACCCCGCTTGGATGAGCAGTTCTTC. Amino acids: CSAGPRLDEQFF.